Shown below are 22 T cell receptor beta chains from a single sample sequenced in a study of siplizumab effects on memory and regulatory T cells. Produced via immunoSEQ multiplex PCR; TCRdb's table is partial and in-frame only. The sample has 80,000 to 130,000 clones, 85% to 95% seen once. Sequences were obtained from Tregs sorted from blood. These receptors came from a human donor in good health.

This clone showed up just once. The genes are TRBV18 and TRBJ2-2, with D possibly TRBD1 on 6 matching bases. CDR3 length: 16 residues. The V gene lost 2 bases and the J gene lost 3 bases, with 13 bases spanning the gap. The germline CDR1 and CDR2 sequences are KGHSH and LQKENI. The CDR3 coding sequence is TGTGCCAGCTCACCAGGCGGCAGGGGTTACACCGGGGAGCTGTTTTTT. This codes for CASSPGGRGYTGELFF. The whole variable domain, remainder taken from reference TRBV18 and TRBJ2-2, is NAGVMQNPRHLVRRRGQEARLRCSPMKGHSHVYWYRQLPEEGLKFMVYLQKENIIDESGMPKERFSAEFPKEGPSILRIQQVVRGDSAAYFCASSPGGRGYTGELFFGEGSRLTVL.

This clone was recorded a few times. The rearrangement uses TRBV28 and TRBJ1-2, with D possibly TRBD1 on 6 matching bases. V lost 6 bases and J 10 bases, leaving 15 bases between the germline ends. CDR3 length: 12 residues. Germline lookup yields CDR1 MDHEN and CDR2 SYDVKM. The CDR3 bases are TGTGCCAGCAGCCGAAAATGGACAGTCTACACCTTC. Residues: CASSRKWTVYTF.

J is TRBJ1-1 and V is TRBV14; tentative D call: TRBD1 (5 bases). The V gene lost 1 base and the J gene lost 0 bases, with 12 bases spanning the gap. This CDR3 is built from 16 residues. CDR1 SGHDN and CDR2 FVKESK come from the germline V gene. This CDR3 reads CASSQVFRQLNTEAFF. The CDR3 nucleotides read TGTGCCAGCAGCCAAGTTTTCCGACAGCTGAACACTGAAGCTTTCTTT.

DNA for the CDR3: TGTGCCAGCAGCCCCACCGGATGGACCTACGAGCAGTACTTC. Translating it yields CASSPTGWTYEQYF. The chain recombines TRBV7-9 with TRBJ2-7; D gene uncertain. This CDR3 has 14 residues. Germline-derived CDR1 and CDR2 are SEHNR and FQNEAQ (reference sequence). Trimming took off 5 bases at V and 2 bases at J, with 13 bases between the two ends. Full variable domain (remainder filled in from reference TRBV7-9 and TRBJ2-7): DTGVSQNPRHKITKRGQNVTFRCDPISEHNRLYWYRQTLGQGPEFLTYFQNEAQLEKSRLLSDRFSAERPKGSFSTLEIQRTEQGDSAMYLCASSPTGWTYEQYFGPGTRLTVT.

Note on this clone: The junction and the germline gene differ at one end; a read error may be behind it. The rearrangement joins TRBV10-3 to TRBJ1-3; the D is unclear. The CDR3 spans 12 residues. Germline CDR1 and CDR2: ENHRY and SYGVKD. The CDR3 DNA reads TGTACCATCAGTGAGAAGTTAGACACCATATATTTT. Translating it yields CTISEKLDTIYF.

The chain carries TRBV9 and TRBJ2-3; the D gene could be TRBD1 or TRBD2 (5 bases each). Germline V gives CDR1 SGDLS, CDR2 YYNGEE. The CDR3 contains 14 residues. V was shortened by 5 bases and J by 1 base, with 11 bases between the two germline ends. The CDR3 region has the DNA TGTGCCAGCAGTGCGGTGGGGGGCACAGATACGCAGTATTTT. Protein sequence: CASSAVGGTDTQYF.

V gene TRBV27 combines with J gene TRBJ1-2; unclear D gene. Germline loops: CDR1 MNHEY, CDR2 SMNVEV (reference sequence). This CDR3 is built from 13 residues. Between the trimmed V and J ends, which lost 6 bases and 0 bases, there was a span of 8 bases. The CDR3 reads CASSRTPNYGYTF. CDR3 nucleotide sequence: TGTGCCAGCAGCCGAACACCTAACTATGGCTACACCTTC.

The chain has TRBV19 and TRBJ2-7; TRBD1 matches 11 bases. Germline assignment: CDR1 LNHDA and CDR2 SQIVND (reference sequence). The CDR3 covers 15 residues. Trimming took 7 bases from V and 2 from J; bases not matched to a gene: 7. This CDR3 reads CASTSRTGGAYEQYF. The CDR3 coding sequence is TGTGCCAGTACCTCTAGGACAGGGGGCGCCTACGAGCAGTACTTC.

The genes are TRBV9 and TRBJ2-2; 9 bases fit TRBD1. Germline V gene sequence: CDR1 SGDLS, CDR2 YYNGEE. V lost 6 bases to trimming and J lost 1 base; unmatched junction nucleotides: 7. CDR3 length: 16 residues. The CDR3, as DNA: TGTGCCAGCACAAACTGGGGACAGGGGAACACCGGGGAGCTGTTTTTT. Its translation is CASTNWGQGNTGELFF. Full variable domain (remainder filled in from reference TRBV9 and TRBJ2-2): DSGVTQTPKHLITATGQRVTLRCSPRSGDLSVYWYQQSLDQGLQFLIQYYNGEERAKGNILERFSAQQFPDLHSELNLSSLELGDSALYFCASTNWGQGNTGELFFGEGSRLTVL.

The CDR3 DNA is TGTGCCAGCAGTTACTCGCGGGGGCCCAATGAAAAACTGTTTTTT. This sequence encodes CASSYSRGPNEKLFF. The chain recombines TRBV6-6 with TRBJ1-4; D might be TRBD1 (6 bases). CDR3 length: 15 amino acids. V dropped 0 bases and J dropped 5 bases, with 10 bases sitting between them. CDR1 is MNHNY, CDR2 SVGAGI, per germline (reference sequence).

The rearrangement joins TRBV5-4 to TRBJ2-3; 10 nucleotides align to TRBD2. This CDR3 is built from 16 residues. After removal of 0 bases from V and 2 bases from J, the junction contained 3 bases not matched to a gene. Germline-derived CDR1 and CDR2 are SGHNT and YYREEE (reference sequence). Here the CDR3 DNA reads TGTGCCAGCAGCTTGGGGAGCGGGAGGGTCACAGATACGCAGTATTTT. It translates to CASSLGSGRVTDTQYF.

This chain links TRBV11-1 with TRBJ1-1, with unresolved D. V lost 1 base and J 4 bases, leaving 10 bases between the germline ends. CDR3 length equals 14 residues. Germline V gene data show CDR1 as SGHAT and CDR2 as FQDESV (reference sequence). CDR3 protein: CASSLVLRSTEAFF. The CDR3 region has the DNA TGTGCCAGCAGCTTAGTGTTGAGGTCCACTGAAGCTTTCTTT.

The chain employs TRBV20-1 and TRBJ2-7, with 7 bases fitting TRBD1. Unmatched junction bases numbered 2, after V lost 5 bases and J lost 4 bases. Germline values: CDR1 DFQATT, CDR2 SNEGSKA (reference sequence). The CDR3 extends over 11 amino acids. CDR3 residues: CSAPDRYEQYF. The CDR3 nucleotides are TGCAGTGCTCCGGACAGGTACGAGCAGTACTTC.

The J gene is TRBJ1-1, the V gene TRBV5-1; 7 bases agree with TRBD1. The V gene's germline CDR1 is SGHRS and CDR2 YFSETQ. The CDR3 loop spans 14 amino acids. V dropped 1 base and J dropped 4; count of bases not matched to a gene: 4. The CDR3 is CASSLQGGGTEAFF. The DNA of the CDR3 is TGCGCCAGCAGCTTGCAGGGGGGGGGCACTGAAGCTTTCTTT.

This rearrangement joins TRBV4-2 to TRBJ1-1; TRBD1 matches 9 bases. This CDR3 is built from 17 residues. V shed 6 bases and J 3 bases; nucleotides not matched to a gene: 14. The germline V gene encodes CDR1 LGHNA and CDR2 YNFKEQ. CDR3 nucleotides: TGTGCCAGCAGAAACAGGGGGCAGACCAATTTGGACACTGAAGCTTTCTTT. It is translated as CASRNRGQTNLDTEAFF.

The rearrangement links TRBV10-3 to TRBJ2-1; 7 nucleotides agree with TRBD1. CDR3 length equals 13 residues. V gave up 6 bases and J gave up 5 bases; unmatched junction bases: 4. CDR1 ENHRY and CDR2 SYGVKD come from the germline V gene. The CDR3 nucleotides are TGTGCCATCAGCGGGACAGAAAACAATGAGCAGTTCTTC. It specifies CAISGTENNEQFF.

This chain links TRBV14 with TRBJ2-3, with D perhaps TRBD2 (5 bases). CDR1 and CDR2 (germline): SGHDN, FVKESK. This CDR3 is built from 15 residues. Trimming removed 1 base from V and 3 bases from J, with 11 bases in between. The CDR3 DNA follows: TGTGCCAGCAGCCAAGTCCACTCGGGGACAGATACGCAGTATTTT. This encodes CASSQVHSGTDTQYF.

V gene TRBV30 combines with J gene TRBJ1-1, with TRBD1 matching over 8 bases. V lost 1 base and J lost 8; bases outside the gene matches: 0. The CDR3 covers 11 residues. In germline, CDR1 is GTSNPN, CDR2 SVGIG (reference sequence). The CDR3 reads CAWSGQGEAFF. DNA for the CDR3: TGTGCCTGGAGTGGACAGGGGGAAGCTTTCTTT.

The genes are TRBV28 and TRBJ1-1; the D gene is possibly TRBD1 (6 bases). V was pared by 6 bases and J by 4 bases, with 30 bases between. The germline V gene has CDR1 MDHEN and CDR2 SYDVKM. The CDR3 totals 19 residues. CDR3 protein: CASRLRVRVGAGLVTEAFF. Written as DNA, the CDR3 is TGTGCCAGCAGACTTAGGGTGAGGGTGGGGGCTGGACTGGTCACTGAAGCTTTCTTT.

The chain has TRBV6-5 and TRBJ2-7; 7 nucleotides match TRBD1. From germline, CDR1 is MNHEY and CDR2 SVGAGI. After removal of 0 bases from V and 4 bases from J, the junction contained 3 bases not matched to a gene. The CDR3 loop spans 14 amino acids. The CDR3 protein is CASSYSGQLYEQYF. CDR3 DNA sequence: TGTGCCAGCAGTTACTCGGGACAGTTATACGAGCAGTACTTC.

This chain joins TRBV18 and TRBJ2-1, with 12 bases identical to TRBD2. V lost 6 bases to trimming and J lost 7 bases; unmatched junction nucleotides: 7. The germline V gene has CDR1 KGHSH and CDR2 LQKENI. This CDR3 has 15 residues. The CDR3 DNA reads TGTGCCAGCTCCCTACTAGCGGGAGGTTGGAATGAGCAGTTCTTC. Protein sequence: CASSLLAGGWNEQFF.

This clone has only a few counts. The chain has TRBV7-9 and TRBJ1-5; D gene unclear. Germline-derived CDR1 and CDR2 are SEHNR and FQNEAQ (reference sequence). The V gene lost 6 bases and the J gene lost 0 bases, with 12 bases spanning the gap. CDR3 length equals 15 residues. CDR3 residues: CASSGSLYSNQPQHF. The CDR3 bases are TGTGCCAGCAGTGGCAGTCTCTATAGCAATCAGCCCCAGCATTTT.